Presented here are 2 T cell receptor beta chains from one specimen sequenced in a study of graft-versus-host responses after intestinal transplantation. The assay was immunoSEQ multiplex PCR, and TCRdb's table has in-frame clones only and misses some. The sample has some 90,000 clones, roughly 90% seen once. Antigen specificity for these receptors is unknown. The material sequenced was unstimulated CD4+ T cells sorted from spleen or lymph node cells, taken before intestinal transplant. The receptors originated from a human donor who received an intestinal transplant.

J is TRBJ2-1 and V is TRBV5-5; D possibly corresponds to TRBD1 (5 bases). V was cut by 3 bases and J by 2 bases, with 15 bases left in between. Germline V gene sequence: CDR1 SGHKS, CDR2 YYEKEE (reference sequence). The CDR3 loop spans 16 amino acids. CDR3 sequence (DNA): TGTGCCAGCAGCTCCCTGAGGCAGGGCCCCTACAATGAGCAGTTCTTC. This codes for CASSSLRQGPYNEQFF.

V usage is TRBV5-1 and J usage is TRBJ1-1; 10 nucleotides match TRBD1. Germline-derived CDR1 and CDR2 are SGHRS and YFSETQ. The CDR3 contains 17 residues. Trimming at V came to 1 base and at J to 0 bases, leaving 6 bases not matched to a gene. The CDR3 DNA is TGCGCCAGCAGCTTGTATGGGACAGGGGACTTGAACACTGAAGCTTTCTTT. Translated: CASSLYGTGDLNTEAFF.